This T cell receptor beta chain derives from a study of Ad26.COV2.S vaccination and SARS-CoV-2 variants. The study's findings and limits: Spike-specific responses of CD8+ and CD4+ T cells were reported to display substantial breadth after vaccination. It was found that vaccine and placebo recipients had similar non-spike TCR breadth.

As to this clone: Its antigen remains unknown.

Profiling relied on immunoSEQ multiplex PCR, and the TCRdb table lists in-frame clones only, not all of them. The repertoire holds roughly 330,000 clones, with 85% to 90% as singletons. Treatment meaning: some 19 received Ad26.COV2.S at low or high dose, single or two shots; five or six received placebo; per-sample allocation not given. Day 63 after the first injection of vaccine or placebo was the sampling time. The V and J ends lost 1 base and 4 bases respectively, with 12 bases between them. This CDR3 has 15 amino acids. Looked up from germline, CDR1 is SGHTA and CDR2 is FQGNSA. This specimen was peripheral blood, taken in a trial of Ad26.COV2.S vaccine versus placebo. The genes are TRBV7-2 and TRBJ2-3; a weak D match, TRBD2 (6 bases). The sequence derives from a person between 18 and 65 years old who received the Ad26.COV2.S COVID-19 vaccine or a placebo. The CDR3 DNA reads TGTGCCAGCAGCTTAGGGCACGGGGGTGCAGATACGCAGTATTTT. This codes for CASSLGHGGADTQYF. Using reference TRBV7-2 and TRBJ2-3 for the parts outside the CDR3, the full variable domain is GAGVSQSPSNKVTEKGKDVELRCDPISGHTALYWYRQSLGQGLEFLIYFQGNSAPDKSGLPSDRFSAERTGGSVSTLTIQRTQQEDSAVYLCASSLGHGGADTQYFGPGTRLTVL.